This TCR beta chain was found in a study of cytomegalovirus exposure and HLA in healthy donors. Across the whole study: Ancestry clustering placed 70% to 90% of under 450 genotyped donors in the Caucasian-associated cluster.

A note on this clone: What it binds is unknown.

The study, taken as a whole, reports: Researchers left out some V segments, among them TRBV6-2 and TRBV6-3, as indistinguishable.

With 2 bases removed from V and 6 bases from J, the gap between germline ends came to 13 bases. Per the germline V gene, CDR1 is SNHLY and CDR2 is FYNNEI. This CDR3 has 14 residues. The PCR was carried out with 60 Vbeta primers and 13 Jbeta primers. The table came from immunoSEQ multiplex PCR; TCRdb's copy has only in-frame clones and leaves some out. Among roughly 150,000 clones listed, around 77% were seen once. The chain recombines TRBV2 with TRBJ1-1; D is undetermined. This TCR came from a woman aged 40-49 years in good health and CMV-seronegative. Sequenced input: PBMCs. The CDR3 sequence is CASSELNWLAEAFF. In nucleotides, the CDR3 is TGTGCCAGCAGTGAATTAAACTGGTTGGCTGAAGCTTTCTTT.